One sample yielded the 7 T cell receptor beta chains listed below, sequenced in a study of siplizumab effects on memory and regulatory T cells. Clones were sequenced by immunoSEQ multiplex PCR, and TCRdb holds only the in-frame ones, with some missing. This table has about 100,000 clones, 91% appearing once. The sequenced sample consisted of CD4+ T cells sorted from blood. These receptors were taken from a human donor in good health.

This clone occurred a few times. V and J are TRBV7-9 and TRBJ1-4, with D maybe TRBD1 (5 bases). Between the trimmed V and J ends, which lost 5 bases and 8 bases, there was a span of 15 bases. The germline gives CDR1 SEHNR, CDR2 FQNEAQ (reference sequence). The CDR3 spans 14 residues. This CDR3 is CASSPGFVGEKLFF. DNA of the CDR3: TGTGCCAGCAGCCCAGGGTTCGTTGGAGAAAAACTGTTTTTT.

Notes on this clone: The sample contains more than one DNA sequence encoding this CDR3. This CDR3 is CASSLGRNYGYTF. DNA of the CDR3: TGTGCCAGCAGCCTGGGACGGAACTATGGCTACACCTTC. This chain uses TRBV5-6 with TRBJ1-2; D may be TRBD1 (5 bases). Trimming took 4 bases from V and 2 from J, leaving 9 bases between them. CDR3 length equals 13 residues. CDR1 and CDR2 (germline): SGHDT, YYEEEE.

The CDR3 nucleotides are TGTGCCAGCAGGCGGGACACTCAGAACACTGAAGCTTTCTTT. Translating it yields CASRRDTQNTEAFF. The chain links TRBV13 to TRBJ1-1; D is perhaps TRBD1 (6 bases). Germline lookup yields CDR1 PRHDT and CDR2 FYEKMQ (reference sequence). The CDR3 sequence is 14 residues long. V was clipped by 6 bases and J by 1 base, with 12 bases between them.

The V and J genes are TRBV5-1 and TRBJ2-1; 7 bases are a match to TRBD1. Germline assignment: CDR1 SGHRS and CDR2 YFSETQ. The ends lost 0 bases at V and 4 bases at J; junction bases unmatched: 7. This CDR3 region has 16 residues. The CDR3, as DNA: TGCGCCAGCAGCTTGGGTCGGGACAGCTTTTACAATGAGCAGTTCTTC. It specifies CASSLGRDSFYNEQFF.

The V gene is TRBV9, the J gene TRBJ2-5; TRBD2 aligns across 7 bases. CDR3 size: 15 residues. From germline, CDR1 is SGDLS and CDR2 YYNGEE. Trimming took 3 bases from V and 2 from J; bases not matched to a gene: 7. DNA of the CDR3: TGTGCCAGCAGCGCCTTATGGGGGGGGCAAGAGACCCAGTACTTC. Its protein is CASSALWGGQETQYF. Based on the CDR3 plus reference TRBV9 and TRBJ2-5, the full variable domain is DSGVTQTPKHLITATGQRVTLRCSPRSGDLSVYWYQQSLDQGLQFLIQYYNGEERAKGNILERFSAQQFPDLHSELNLSSLELGDSALYFCASSALWGGQETQYFGPGTRLLVL.

This clone was seen only once. This rearrangement joins TRBV2 to TRBJ1-6; D is uncertain. CDR3 length equals 13 residues. The V gene lost 9 bases and the J gene lost 5 bases, with 11 bases spanning the gap. CDR1 SNHLY and CDR2 FYNNEI come from the germline V gene. The DNA of the CDR3 is TGTGCCAGGGGTGTTAGCGATAATTCACCCCTCCACTTT. It translates to CARGVSDNSPLHF.

CDR3 nucleotide sequence: TGTGCCAGCAGCTTGGATTTGGCGGGGGGCCGTATGCAGTACTTC. Translation: CASSLDLAGGRMQYF. This chain connects TRBV5-4 to TRBJ2-7, with TRBD2 identical over 8 bases. Per germline, CDR1 SGHNT and CDR2 YYREEE (reference sequence). This CDR3 has 15 amino acids. V gave up 0 bases and J gave up 9 bases; unmatched junction bases: 11.